A selection of T cell receptor beta chains follows, all from one sample in a study of chemoradiotherapy in HPV16-positive cancers. Profiling relied on immunoSEQ multiplex PCR, and the TCRdb table lists in-frame clones only, not all of them. The sample holds 10,000 to 15,000 clones; 76% are singletons and the top ten take less than 2.5%. Sampling was done from a patient who underwent chemoradiotherapy. The receptors derive from a human donor with HPV-associated anogenital cancer. Both conserved end residues are part of each CDR3. Fields, in order: J gene, clone size, V gene, D gene, CDR3 DNA, CDR3 protein. D genes are given only for firm matches. Only some rows state a clone size, as once, few, many or a class for expanded clones.

>TRBJ1-1|-|TRBV6-1|-
TGTGCCAGCAGTGAAGCGCTTCGACGGGGCAGTGCTGAAGCTTTCTTT
CASSEALRRGSAEAFF
>TRBJ2-7|-|TRBV5-5|-
TGTGCCAGCACTCATAGACCGGCTCAGGGGCCCCACGAGCAGTACTTC
CASTHRPAQGPHEQYF
>TRBJ1-2|-|TRBV28|TRBD1
TGTGCCAGCAGTTTAGGCAGGGGGCTTAACTATGGCTACACCTTC
CASSLGRGLNYGYTF
>TRBJ2-3|-|TRBV19|-
TGTGCCACTACAGATAGAGGGCCGTTAGGGCGGACGCAGTATTTT
CATTDRGPLGRTQYF
>TRBJ1-5|-|TRBV6-1|TRBD1
TGTGCCAGCAGCGATTGGACAGGGCATAATCAGCCCCAGCATTTT
CASSDWTGHNQPQHF
>TRBJ2-2|-|TRBV7-9|-
TGTGCATCAGGGGGGGCAGGCACCGGGGAGCTGTTTTTT
CASGGAGTGELFF
>TRBJ1-5|once|TRBV28|TRBD1
TGTGCCAGCACCGCAGGGGGGATTAGACAGCCCCAGCATTTT
CASTAGGIRQPQHF
>TRBJ1-6|-|TRBV7-9|-
TGTGCCAGCAGCTTGAGAGTATCCTATAATTCACCCCTCCACTTT
CASSLRVSYNSPLHF
>TRBJ2-7|-|TRBV10-3|-
TGTGCCATCAGTGAGTCGACCAGGGCCTACGAGCAGTACTTC
CAISESTRAYEQYF
>TRBJ1-6|few|TRBV2|TRBD1
TGTGCCAGCAGTGGACAGGGGTTAGAGAATTCACCCCTCCACTTT
CASSGQGLENSPLHF
>TRBJ1-5|-|TRBV12-5|-
TGTGCTAGTGGTTTGGATAATCAGCCCCAGCATTTT
CASGLDNQPQHF
>TRBJ2-2|-|TRBV11-2|TRBD2
TGTGCCAGCACCCGGATTAGCGGGGGCGCAACCGGGGAGCTGTTTTTT
CASTRISGGATGELFF
>TRBJ2-5|-|TRBV7-3|TRBD2
TGTGCCAGCTCTAGCGGGGACGAGACCCAGTACTTC
CASSSGDETQYF
>TRBJ1-5|few|TRBV5-6|TRBD1
TGTGCCAGCAGCGGGACAGGAGGACAGCCCCAGCATTTT
CASSGTGGQPQHF
>TRBJ1-5|-|TRBV2|-
TGTGCCAGCAGTGAATTCGAGATAGGAAGTCAGCCCCAGCATTTT
CASSEFEIGSQPQHF
>TRBJ2-5|once|TRBV28|-
TGTGCCAGCAGTTCAGGGAGGTCAGGGTGGTTCCAAGAGACCCAGTACTTC
CASSSGRSGWFQETQYF
>TRBJ1-2|few|TRBV5-5|TRBD1
TGTGCCAGCAGCGCCATCGACAGGGAACCTGGCTACACCTTC
CASSAIDREPGYTF
>TRBJ2-2|-|TRBV7-9|TRBD2
TGTGCCAGCAGCCTACAGCGGGGGGGCATAACCGGGGAGCTGTTTTTT
CASSLQRGGITGELFF
>TRBJ1-2|few|TRBV28|TRBD1
TGTGCCAGCAGTTTCGACAGGGGATCCTATGGCTACACCTTC
CASSFDRGSYGYTF
>TRBJ2-5|once|TRBV4-3|-
TGCGCCAGCAGCCAAGTAAGACAGTCAGAGACCCAGTACTTC
CASSQVRQSETQYF
>TRBJ2-3|once|TRBV7-8|TRBD1
TGTGCCAGCAGCTTAGGCACGACAGGGGGCTACGGTACGCAGTATTTT
CASSLGTTGGYGTQYF
>TRBJ2-2|few|TRBV4-3|-
TGCGCCAGCAGCCAGACGCCGGGACAGAACACCGGGGAGCTGTTTTTT
CASSQTPGQNTGELFF
>TRBJ1-2|-|TRBV4-1|-
TGCGCCAGCAGCCTGGGACACCTTAACTATGGCTACACCTTC
CASSLGHLNYGYTF
>TRBJ1-3|-|TRBV19|TRBD1
TGTGCCAGTGCCTTAGGGGGCAGGACTGGAAACACCATATATTTT
CASALGGRTGNTIYF
>TRBJ1-1|-|TRBV30|TRBD1
TGTGCCTGGAGTCGACAGGGGGCTACTGAAGCTTTCTTT
CAWSRQGATEAFF
>TRBJ1-5|-|TRBV28|-
TGTGCCAGCAGTTTAAGGTCAGGGTTGCAGCCCCAGCATTTT
CASSLRSGLQPQHF
>TRBJ1-2|-|TRBV2|-
TGTGCCAGCAGTGTCACAATGGGGGGCTACACCTTC
CASSVTMGGYTF
>TRBJ1-2|-|TRBV7-9|-
TGTGCCAGCAGTCCCGGGACCCAGGGCTACACCTTC
CASSPGTQGYTF
>TRBJ2-7|-|TRBV13|TRBD1
TGTGCCAGCAGCTCGGGACAGGGCACCCTAGAGTACTTC
CASSSGQGTLEYF
>TRBJ2-3|-|TRBV7-2|-
TGTGCCAGCAGCTTACCACCCCAAGATACGCAGTATTTT
CASSLPPQDTQYF
>TRBJ2-7|-|TRBV5-1|-
TGCGCCAGCAGCTCAGGTCAGGGGTTTCCCCACTACGAGCAGTACTTC
CASSSGQGFPHYEQYF
>TRBJ1-1|-|TRBV6-5|-
TGTGCCAGCAGGTTCCGGAGGAACACTGAAGCTTTCTTT
CASRFRRNTEAFF
>TRBJ2-1|-|TRBV18|TRBD1
TGTGCCAGCTCTATGACCGGGACAGGGCTTTACAATGAGCAGTTCTTC
CASSMTGTGLYNEQFF
>TRBJ1-6|-|TRBV19|-
TGTGCCAGTAGTATTGGGAAAAATTCACCCCTCCACTTT
CASSIGKNSPLHF
>TRBJ2-3|-|TRBV18|-
TGTGCCAGCTCGCCGGGTGCAGATACGCAGTATTTT
CASSPGADTQYF
>TRBJ2-7|-|TRBV19|-
TGTGCCAGTAGGGGGGGACCCTACGAGCAGTACTTC
CASRGGPYEQYF
>TRBJ1-4|-|TRBV18|-
TGTGCCAGCCAACGGACGGATGAAAAACTGTTTTTT
CASQRTDEKLFF
>TRBJ1-5|-|TRBV27|-
TGTGCCAACAGGACAGCTCCGAGGCAGCCCCAGCATTTT
CANRTAPRQPQHF
>TRBJ1-3|-|TRBV9|-
TGTGCCAGCAGCAAAGAGGGTGGAGGAAACACCATATATTTT
CASSKEGGGNTIYF
>TRBJ1-6|-|TRBV27|-
TGTGCCAGCAGTCAGACGGGGATTTCCCCCCTCCACTTT
CASSQTGISPLHF
>TRBJ2-1|-|TRBV6-5|TRBD2
TGTGCCAGCAGTTACTCCCAAAGCGGGGGACGGAATGAGCAGTTCTTC
CASSYSQSGGRNEQFF
>TRBJ1-1|-|TRBV30|-
TGTGCCCTTGGGGGCCGGAACACTGAAGCTTTCTTT
CALGGRNTEAFF
>TRBJ1-5|-|TRBV6-1|-
TGTGCCAGCAGTGACGCCAGGGGTGGCAATCAGCCCCAGCATTTT
CASSDARGGNQPQHF
>TRBJ2-3|-|TRBV9|-
TGTGCCAGCAGCCAGCAGCTTTCTAGCACAGATACGCAGTATTTT
CASSQQLSSTDTQYF
>TRBJ2-7|-|TRBV4-3|TRBD1
TGCGCCAGCAGCCAAGACACCGGGACAGGGAAAGACGAGCAGTACTTC
CASSQDTGTGKDEQYF
>TRBJ1-2|-|TRBV6-5|-
TGTGCCAGCAGCCTATTTGCGGGCTATGGCTACACCTTC
CASSLFAGYGYTF
>TRBJ2-3|-|TRBV6-7|TRBD2
TGTGCCAGCAGTTACAGGCTAGCGGGGTCTCCGCAGTATTTT
CASSYRLAGSPQYF
>TRBJ1-6|-|TRBV30|-
TGTGCCTGGGGTACAGACAGGAGCTCCTATAATTCACCCCTCCACTTT
CAWGTDRSSYNSPLHF
>TRBJ2-1|few|TRBV9|TRBD1
TGTGCCAGCAGCGTCACAGGGGGGTACAATGAGCAGTTCTTC
CASSVTGGYNEQFF
>TRBJ2-7|-|TRBV5-5|TRBD2
TGTGCCAGCAGCTTGGCTAGCGGTGGCGAGCAGTACTTC
CASSLASGGEQYF
>TRBJ2-2|few|TRBV5-1|-
TGCGCCAGCAGCGTCGAGGGGCCCGGGGAGCTGTTTTTT
CASSVEGPGELFF
>TRBJ1-6|-|TRBV9|-
TGTGCCAGCAGCCGGGCAGAAACATCACCCCTCCACTTT
CASSRAETSPLHF
>TRBJ2-3|few|TRBV2|TRBD1
TGTGCCAGCAGGGGGCAGGGGGTGTCAGGGACGCAGTATTTT
CASRGQGVSGTQYF
>TRBJ1-6|-|TRBV9|-
TGTGCCAGCAGCCCCTCGGGCGGCGGTTCACCCCTCCACTTT
CASSPSGGGSPLHF